Each of the 20 T cell receptor beta chains below was sequenced from the same sample in a study of T cells expressing NK-cell markers. TCRdb derives one entry per CDR3 protein from the 5' RACE reads, leaving out DNA. There are 200,000 to 300,000 distinct CDR3 sequences in the sample, with under 0.5% held by the top ten. Sequenced input: blood T cells: a sorted CD56 or NKG2C T cell subset, CD4+ or CD8+ T cells, or bulk PBMC T cells (not recorded which). These receptors were obtained from a man aged 18-30 years in good health.

This sequence joins TRBV20-1 and TRBJ2-7; TCRdb designates TRBD2, a call that cannot be tested without DNA. CDR3 length equals 14 residues. In germline, CDR1 is DFQATT, CDR2 SNEGSKA (reference sequence). Here the CDR3 reads CSAVSGTTPYEQYF.

CDR3 residues: CATGMEETQYF. This chain joins TRBV15 and TRBJ2-5. CDR3 length: 11 residues. Germline loops: CDR1 LNHNV, CDR2 YYDKDF (reference sequence). Full variable domain (remainder filled in from reference TRBV15 and TRBJ2-5): DAMVIQNPRYQVTQFGKPVTLSCSQTLNHNVMYWYQQKSSQAPKLLFHYYDKDFNNEADTPDNFQSRRPNTSFCFLDIRSPGLGDTAMYLCATGMEETQYFGPGTRLLVL.

This chain joins TRBV5-6 and TRBJ1-1. The CDR3 length is 14 residues. Germline CDR1 and CDR2: SGHDT and YYEEEE. CDR3 loop: CASSRKVQNTEAFF. The whole variable domain, remainder taken from reference TRBV5-6 and TRBJ1-1, is DAGVTQSPTHLIKTRGQQVTLRCSPKSGHDTVSWYQQALGQGPQFIFQYYEEEERQRGNFPDRFSGHQFPNYSSELNVNALLLGDSALYLCASSRKVQNTEAFFGQGTRLTVV.

V usage is TRBV20-1 and J usage is TRBJ2-1; the D call from TCRdb, TRBD1, cannot be confirmed without DNA. CDR3 length: 13 residues. Germline CDR1 and CDR2: DFQATT and SNEGSKA (reference sequence). CDR3 protein: CSASPRGAGEQFF.

V and J are TRBV5-1 and TRBJ2-1; lacking DNA, the TRBD2 call made by TCRdb goes unchecked. The CDR3 is 17 amino acids. Per germline, CDR1 SGHRS and CDR2 YFSETQ. The CDR3 spells CASSLGASGGVYNEQFF. Supplemented by reference TRBV5-1 and TRBJ2-1, the full variable domain reads KAGVTQTPRYLIKTRGQQVTLSCSPISGHRSVSWYQQTPGQGLQFLFEYFSETQRNKGNFPGRFSGRQFSNSRSEMNVSTLELGDSALYLCASSLGASGGVYNEQFFGPGTRLTVL.

The rearrangement links TRBV24-1 to TRBJ2-5; TCRdb calls TRBD1, which cannot be checked without DNA. The CDR3 sequence is 16 residues long. Germline V gives CDR1 KGHDR, CDR2 SFDVKD. The CDR3 sequence: CATSDHIPGQKETQYF.

The rearrangement uses TRBV10-3 and TRBJ2-7; absent DNA, TCRdb's TRBD2 call cannot be checked. The germline V gene encodes CDR1 ENHRY and CDR2 SYGVKD. There are 13 residues in the CDR3. The CDR3 protein is CATRAGGGLEQYF.

V usage is TRBV20-1 and J usage is TRBJ1-4; as DNA is missing, the TRBD1 call by TCRdb cannot be tested. Germline assignment: CDR1 DFQATT and CDR2 SNEGSKA (reference sequence). CDR3 length: 15 residues. The CDR3 reads CSAPGAGSTNEKLFF.

The V gene is TRBV12-3 or TRBV12-4, the J gene TRBJ1-4. The CDR3 extends over 14 amino acids. The CDR3 reads CASSQRATNEKLFF.

This chain links TRBV7-3 with TRBJ2-1; TCRdb's D call, TRBD2, is unchecked because there is no DNA. This CDR3 spans 19 amino acids. CDR1 and CDR2 from the germline V gene are SGHTA and FQGTGA. The CDR3 sequence: CASSRFTAVGLAAFNEQFF.

The CDR3 here is CASSTGVRAEQYF. The chain links TRBV7-9 to TRBJ2-7; TCRdb reports TRBD1, a call that lacks DNA to check it against. The germline V gene has CDR1 SEHNR and CDR2 FQNEAQ (reference sequence). CDR3 length equals 13 residues. The complete variable domain, with remaining parts taken from reference TRBV7-9 and TRBJ2-7, reads DTGVSQNPRHKITKRGQNVTFRCDPISEHNRLYWYRQTLGQGPEFLTYFQNEAQLEKSRLLSDRFSAERPKGSFSTLEIQRTEQGDSAMYLCASSTGVRAEQYFGPGTRLTVT.

This chain links TRBV11-2 with TRBJ2-1; TCRdb's D call, TRBD2, is unchecked because there is no DNA. In germline, CDR1 is SGHAT, CDR2 FQNNGV. The CDR3 runs 17 residues. This CDR3 is CASSWGNLAGAYNEQFF.

The CDR3 protein is CATSRDPTGSETQYF. The chain recombines TRBV15 with TRBJ2-5; TCRdb proposes TRBD1, but this gene call is untestable without DNA. This CDR3 spans 15 amino acids. Germline assignment: CDR1 LNHNV and CDR2 YYDKDF (reference sequence).

This chain uses TRBV5-1 with TRBJ2-1; the TRBD2 assignment by TCRdb is unverifiable without DNA. This CDR3 comprises 17 residues. Per the germline V gene, CDR1 is SGHRS and CDR2 is YFSETQ. This CDR3 is CASSPLALPRSYNEQFF. The whole variable domain, filled in from reference TRBV5-1 and TRBJ2-1, reads KAGVTQTPRYLIKTRGQQVTLSCSPISGHRSVSWYQQTPGQGLQFLFEYFSETQRNKGNFPGRFSGRQFSNSRSEMNVSTLELGDSALYLCASSPLALPRSYNEQFFGPGTRLTVL.

The J gene is TRBJ2-3, the V gene TRBV9. Looked up from germline, CDR1 is SGDLS and CDR2 is YYNGEE. This CDR3 spans 14 amino acids. The chain's CDR3 is CASSVAPMADTQYF.

The V and J genes are TRBV19 and TRBJ2-2; checking the TCRdb D call of TRBD1 is not possible without DNA. This CDR3 spans 16 amino acids. CDR1 and CDR2 from the germline V gene are LNHDA and SQIVND (reference sequence). The CDR3 spells CASSIAGDRVTGELFF.

J is TRBJ1-2 and V is TRBV7-9. The CDR3 is made up of 13 amino acids. Germline loops: CDR1 SEHNR, CDR2 FQNEAQ (reference sequence). The CDR3 sequence is CASSFFGRAGYTF. Filled out from reference TRBV7-9 and TRBJ1-2, the complete variable domain reads DTGVSQNPRHKITKRGQNVTFRCDPISEHNRLYWYRQTLGQGPEFLTYFQNEAQLEKSRLLSDRFSAERPKGSFSTLEIQRTEQGDSAMYLCASSFFGRAGYTFGSGTRLTVV.

The gene calls are TRBV19 and TRBJ2-2; TCRdb selects TRBD2, and the lack of DNA leaves this call unchecked. In germline, CDR1 is LNHDA, CDR2 SQIVND (reference sequence). The CDR3 is 14 amino acids. This CDR3 reads CASMGGTYTGELFF.

This chain joins TRBV29-1 and TRBJ2-2; TCRdb selects TRBD2, and the lack of DNA leaves this call unchecked. CDR1 and CDR2 from the germline V gene are SQVTM and ANQGSEA. The CDR3 has 15 amino acids. CDR3 sequence: CSASGTSTNTGELFF.

The chain recombines TRBV20-1 with TRBJ2-3; TCRdb's D call of TRBD2 is untestable without DNA. Germline lookup yields CDR1 DFQATT and CDR2 SNEGSKA (reference sequence). This CDR3 region has 15 residues. The CDR3 here is CSAGTSGVGGDTQYF.